This T cell receptor beta chain was captured in a study of cytomegalovirus exposure and HLA in healthy donors. Study findings and constraints: It was reported in a later analysis that an Asian-associated ancestry cluster showed fewer N-insertions than the approximately 670-donor mean. Analyses of presence/absence relied on an assumption of roughly uniform sequencing depth across donors. Later analysis identified a missense DCLRE1C variant that was linked to TCR beta V- and J-gene trimming.

About this clone: Its matching antigen is unknown.

PCR employed 60 Vbeta and 13 Jbeta primers. TCRdb's table, derived via immunoSEQ multiplex PCR, lists solely in-frame clones and lacks some. The sample has 150,000 to 200,000 clones, roughly 87% seen once. CDR3 length equals 18 residues. V dropped 3 bases and J dropped 2 bases, with 23 bases sitting between them. Germline V gene lookup returns CDR1 KGHSH and CDR2 LQKENI. Sequencing was performed on PBMCs. The V call is TRBV18, the J call TRBJ2-7; TRBD2 is a possible D gene (5 bases). The clonotype comes from a girl under two years old in good health and CMV-seronegative. CDR3 sequence: CASSPPILGSLHPYEQYF. The CDR3 DNA is TGTGCCAGCTCACCGCCAATCCTTGGGAGCCTTCACCCCTACGAGCAGTACTTC.